What follows is one TCR beta chain and its context. The data belong to a study of identical twins. The CDR3 contains 15 residues. Trimming took 5 bases from V and 3 from J; bases not matched to a gene: 8. Germline V gives CDR1 SEHNR, CDR2 FQNEAQ (reference sequence). TCRdb called the 5' RACE reads again in MiXCR, with one record for every CDR3 protein. The top ten clones hold over 2.5% of a sample with 250,000 or so distinct CDR3 sequences, about 8.3% of them seen once. The data were also submitted as part of a second study, on yellow fever vaccine responses in identical twins.

This chain joins TRBV7-9 and TRBJ2-7, with 9 positions matching TRBD1. This TCR was recovered from a woman between 18 and 29 years old in good health. Sequenced material: CD8+ T cells sorted from blood. Here the CDR3 DNA reads TGTGCCAGCAGCCTAGGACAGGGGATGATCTACGAGCAGTACTTC. This encodes CASSLGQGMIYEQYF.